This T cell receptor (beta chain) came from a study of blood T cell repertoires in COVID-19 (dated by TCRdb to the early 2020s). In terms of the full investigation: The collaborator samples originated in the United States, Italy and Spain and spanned the acute and convalescent phases of COVID-19. The dataset comprised deeply sampled blood TCRbeta repertoires from subjects exposed to, actively infected with, or recovered from COVID-19. Where available, HLA class I and class II types were taken from metadata supplied by the sample provider and were not determined by assay-based typing. Nearly every sample came with metadata listing a de-identified subject ID, COVID-19 status, age in years and sex. The samples were drawn from the first 160 participants of the ongoing ImmuneRACE study and from 1,254 subjects provided by 6 global collaborators. The material from the prospective study consisted of cDNA or gDNA derived from T cells, B-cell-depleted T cells, or PBMCs. A freely available public database, intended as a resource for researchers studying the immune response to SARS-CoV-2, is where the repertoires were released.

The immunoSEQ Assay, a bias-controlled multiplex PCR, was used to amplify TCRbeta CDR3 regions from genomic DNA. The authors' pipeline ran thus. The number of nucleated cells in each sample was estimated by amplification of reference gene primers within the assay. To quantify the absolute abundance of each unique TCRbeta CDR3 rearrangement, sequence reads were collapsed and filtered. For each sample, productive Simpson clonality was calculated as the square root of Simpson's diversity index across productive rearrangements. Held by TCRdb, this immuneACCESS table contains in-frame sequences only and omits some clones. Under half of the omission traces to an unresolved V gene where checked; the cause of the rest is unknown. Clone size and V and J calls were adopted from that table, with D and trimming inferred from the DNA. The sample contains 200,000 to 250,000 clones, less than 85% of them found a single time. The leading ten clones occupy about 8.3% of the sample.

Reading from cysteine to phenylalanine, the CDR3 counts 13 amino acids. Just the 39-base CDR3 DNA is kept, in frame starting at base 1. Via the germline V gene, CDR1 is SGHVS and CDR2 FQNEAQ. Trimming takes 5 bases from V and 1 base from J, and the germline ends sit 8 bases apart. The full study reports these points: The amount of clinical and demographic metadata varied by source and participant and was provided uncurated.

In Seattle, one collaborating source enrolled patients while the infection was active and tracked those patients longitudinally over the course of disease. Each collaborating institution followed its own protocols to collect whole blood in K2EDTA tubes. For TCRbeta analysis, collaborators shipped samples as frozen whole blood, isolated PBMCs, or DNA extracted from either of those sample types. A few counts support this clone. The antigen it binds to is not known. No quality values exist for individual bases; no much larger clone is one base distant. The same CDR3 arises from other DNA sequences in this sample as well.

This sequence originates from a woman over 75 with COVID-19, enrolled during active disease. Material for sequencing was peripheral blood. The chain was built from TRBV7-8 and TRBJ1-2; the D gene assignment is ambiguous. The sequenced DNA is TGTGCCAGCAGCGTAACAGTTAACTATGGCTACACCTTC. This sequence encodes CASSVTVNYGYTF. Reference TRBV7-8 and TRBJ1-2 genes cover what lies past the CDR3, so the full variable domain is GAGVSQSPRYKVAKRGQDVALRCDPISGHVSLFWYQQALGQGPEFLTYFQNEAQLDKSGLPSDRFFAERPEGSVSTLKIQRTQQEDSAVYLCASSVTVNYGYTFGSGTRLTVV.